The TCR beta chain described here comes from a study of blood T cell repertoires in COVID-19. Study in general: There were acute and convalescent COVID-19 samples, and they came from the United States, Italy and Spain. The cDNA or gDNA used as material had been derived from T cells, B-cell-depleted T cells, or PBMCs.

Looked up from germline, CDR1 is SGHTA and CDR2 is FQGNSA. V was clipped by 3 bases and J by 10 bases, with 12 bases between them. The CDR3 extends over 12 amino acids. In the study's own analysis: Amplification of reference gene primers was used by the study to estimate nucleated cell counts. Measured with immunoSEQ multiplex PCR; TCRdb has only the in-frame clones, and not every one. V and J calls plus clone size are reproduced from that table; the DNA served to infer D and trimming. The repertoire includes 130,000 to 150,000 clones, around 80% of them detected once, and around 13% sits in the top ten. This clone was recorded once.

Sequencing input: peripheral blood. The sequence was collected from a man aged 60 to 69 with active or convalescent COVID-19. The chain is built from TRBV7-2 and TRBJ1-2, with a possible D match to TRBD1 (6 bases). This CDR3 is CASSLRDKVYTF. CDR3 nucleotides: TGTGCCAGCAGCTTGAGGGACAAGGTCTACACCTTC. The complete variable domain, with remaining parts taken from reference TRBV7-2 and TRBJ1-2, reads GAGVSQSPSNKVTEKGKDVELRCDPISGHTALYWYRQSLGQGLEFLIYFQGNSAPDKSGLPSDRFSAERTGGSVSTLTIQRTQQEDSAVYLCASSLRDKVYTFGSGTRLTVV.